This T cell receptor (beta chain) was sequenced for a study of blood T cell repertoires in COVID-19. Study summary: Acute-phase and convalescent COVID-19 samples originated in the United States, Italy and Spain. PBMCs, B-cell-depleted T cells, or T cells were the source of the cDNA or gDNA that made up the material.

Original processing notes: Nucleated cell number was recorded as an estimate derived from reference gene primer amplification. Assay used: immunoSEQ multiplex PCR; TCRdb lists only in-frame clones, some missing. D and trimming come from the DNA, and the V and J calls and clone size come from that table. The data contain roughly 100,000 clones, roughly 81% of them singletons. Losses at the gene ends were 5 bases for V and 3 bases for J; bases not matched to a gene: 8. The CDR3 contains 16 residues. The germline gives CDR1 MNHNY, CDR2 SVGAGI (reference sequence). The J gene is TRBJ1-4, the V gene TRBV6-6; TRBD1 matches at 8 bases. The TCR comes from a woman in her 70s with acute or convalescent COVID-19. Material: peripheral blood. The CDR3: CASSTDRVGANEKLFF. CDR3 nucleotides: TGTGCCAGCAGTACGGACAGGGTGGGGGCTAATGAAAAACTGTTTTTT.